The following is a T cell receptor (beta chain) sequence with its context. Its antigen is currently unknown. V shed 1 base and J shed 5 bases, with 6 bases lying between them. The CDR3 spans 13 residues. Germline V gene data show CDR1 as LNHDA and CDR2 as SQIVND (reference sequence). The data were produced by immunoSEQ multiplex PCR, yet TCRdb's version contains in-frame clones alone and is incomplete. Among tens of thousands of clones listed, less than 85% were seen once. This sample is part of a study of T cells in narcolepsy. Study-level background: Patients with NT1 or NT2 and healthy control donors were enrolled. Points from the study as a whole: Some memory CD4+ repertoires had no autoreactive clone sequences. Healthy controls reportedly lacked the autoreactive clonotypes serially found in patients' blood. Same-patient CSF and blood CD4+ T cell clonotypes included HCRT-specific and TRIB2-specific autoreactive ones.

Sequencing used CD45RA- memory CD4+ T cells from PBMCs. The TCR was taken from a human donor with narcolepsy. The chain links TRBV19 to TRBJ2-1, with D unclear. The CDR3 sequence is CASSIGRNNEQFF. The CDR3 bases are TGTGCCAGTAGTATAGGACGCAACAATGAGCAGTTCTTC. Filled out from reference TRBV19 and TRBJ2-1, the complete variable domain reads DGGITQSPKYLFRKEGQNVTLSCEQNLNHDAMYWYRQDPGQGLRLIYYSQIVNDFQKGDIAEGYSVSREKKESFPLTVTSAQKNPTAFYLCASSIGRNNEQFFGPGTRLTVL.